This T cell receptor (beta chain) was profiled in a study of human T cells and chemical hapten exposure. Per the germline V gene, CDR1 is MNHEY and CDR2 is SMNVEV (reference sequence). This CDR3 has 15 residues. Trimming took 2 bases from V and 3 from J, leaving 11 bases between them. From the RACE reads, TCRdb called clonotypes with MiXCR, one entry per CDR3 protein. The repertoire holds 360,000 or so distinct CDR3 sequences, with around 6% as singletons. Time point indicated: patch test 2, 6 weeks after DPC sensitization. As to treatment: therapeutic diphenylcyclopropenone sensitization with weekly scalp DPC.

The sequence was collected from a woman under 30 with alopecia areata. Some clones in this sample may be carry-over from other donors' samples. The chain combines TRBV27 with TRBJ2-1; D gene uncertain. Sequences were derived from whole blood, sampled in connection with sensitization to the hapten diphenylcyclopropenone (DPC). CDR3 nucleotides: TGTGCCAGCAGTTTAGGGCGTATGAGCTACAATGAGCAGTTCTTC. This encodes CASSLGRMSYNEQFF.